The following is a T cell receptor (beta chain) sequence with its context. The data are from a study of blood T cell repertoires in COVID-19. Study-wide context: Sites across the United States, Italy and Spain contributed samples from acute and convalescent COVID-19. T cells, B-cell-depleted T cells, or PBMCs supplied cDNA or gDNA.

Measured with immunoSEQ multiplex PCR; TCRdb has only the in-frame clones, and not every one. In the table there are some 150,000 clones, more than 80% of which are singletons. CDR1 SEHNR and CDR2 FQNEAQ come from the germline V gene (reference sequence). The CDR3 extends over 14 amino acids. The J segment lost 9 bases and the V segment lost 6 bases, leaving 10 bases of the junction unmatched. The receptor's source is a woman between 35 and 50 years old with acute or convalescent COVID-19. What was sequenced was peripheral blood. The rearrangement uses TRBV7-9 and TRBJ1-2, with 10 bases identical to TRBD1. The chain's CDR3 is CASSKRQGAHRYTF. The CDR3 bases are TGTGCCAGCAGTAAACGACAGGGGGCGCATCGCTACACCTTC.